Sequencing of this TCR beta chain was carried out in a study of T cells in Graves' hyperthyroidism and ophthalmopathy. Uncontrolled infection, other autoimmune disease, pregnancy or lactation disqualified patients from enrolment. Every diagnosis used clinical symptoms, serum thyroxine and TRAb, thyroid ultrasound and orbital computed tomography. It was at first hyperthyroidism diagnosis, before any ophthalmopathy symptoms, that the blood sample was taken. Worth noting for this clonotype: Its ends do not fully match the called genes, so a read error is possible.

The CDR3 has 16 residues. The V gene's germline CDR1 is SGDLS and CDR2 YYNGEE. Amplification targeted TCR beta CDR3 regions from RNA transcripts. A first-round RT-PCR of the TCR CDR3 used the HTBI primer set. Via MiXCR, TCRdb re-called the multiplex PCR reads, giving one row per CDR3 protein. The data show around 380,000 distinct CDR3 sequences, with about 14% seen just once and 20% held by the top ten. The genes are TRBV9 and TRBJ1-2; the match to TRBD1 covers 7 bases. The sequence came from a man aged 25-40 years with Graves' hyperthyroidism that later progressed to Graves' ophthalmopathy. The sample consisted of blood. The CDR3 DNA reads TGTGCCAGCAGCGTAATCTCGGGACAGCCTAACTATAGCTACACCTTC. Its translation is CASSVISGQPNYSYTF.